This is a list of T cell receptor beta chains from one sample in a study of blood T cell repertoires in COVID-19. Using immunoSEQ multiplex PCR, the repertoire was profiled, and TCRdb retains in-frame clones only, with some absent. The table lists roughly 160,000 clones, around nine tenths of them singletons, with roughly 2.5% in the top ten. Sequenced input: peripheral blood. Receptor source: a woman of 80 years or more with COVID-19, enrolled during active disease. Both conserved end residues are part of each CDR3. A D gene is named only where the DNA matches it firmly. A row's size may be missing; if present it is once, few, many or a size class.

CDR3: CASSRRQGWTNEKLFF
DNA: TGCGCCAGCAGCCGTAGACAGGGTTGGACTAATGAAAAACTGTTTTTT
V: TRBV23-1
J: TRBJ1-4
size: -
D: TRBD1

CDR3: CASSPRDRLSGYTF
DNA: TGTGCCAGCAGCCCCCGGGACAGGTTAAGTGGCTACACCTTC
V: TRBV3-1/TRBV3-2
J: TRBJ1-2
size: -
D: TRBD1

CDR3: CASHTHGGAFF
DNA: TGTGCCAGCCATACTCATGGGGGGGCTTTCTTT
V: TRBV6-6
J: TRBJ1-1
size: -
D: -

CDR3: CASSSPGTDTQYF
DNA: TGTGCCAGCAGCTCCCCGGGGACAGATACGCAGTATTTT
V: TRBV7-3
J: TRBJ2-3
size: -
D: -

CDR3: CASRPDRNKPSGDTEAFF
DNA: TGCGCCAGCAGACCGGACAGAAATAAACCCAGCGGGGACACTGAAGCTTTCTTT
V: TRBV10-1
J: TRBJ1-1
size: -
D: -

CDR3: CASSLHRGDTEAFF
DNA: TGTGCCAGCAGCTTGCACAGGGGGGACACTGAAGCTTTCTTT
V: TRBV5-5
J: TRBJ1-1
size: -
D: TRBD1

CDR3: CASSTGTGNQPQHF
DNA: TGTGCCAGTAGTACAGGGACAGGTAATCAGCCCCAGCATTTT
V: TRBV19
J: TRBJ1-5
size: -
D: TRBD1

CDR3: CASSDPPLVNEQFF
DNA: TGTGCCAGCAGTGACCCCCCGCTAGTAAATGAGCAGTTCTTC
V: TRBV6-4
J: TRBJ2-1
size: -
D: -

CDR3: CASSSPPGQGKDTQYF
DNA: TGTGCCAGCAGTTCCCCACCGGGACAGGGGAAAGATACGCAGTATTTT
V: TRBV28
J: TRBJ2-3
size: -
D: TRBD1

CDR3: CASKLTGSKNTEAFF
DNA: TGTGCCAGCAAACTTACAGGGTCGAAGAACACTGAAGCTTTCTTT
V: TRBV19
J: TRBJ1-1
size: -
D: -

CDR3: CASSLGTEVNTEAFF
DNA: TGTGCCAGCAGCTTAGGTACGGAGGTGAACACTGAAGCTTTCTTT
V: TRBV7-9
J: TRBJ1-1
size: once
D: -

CDR3: CASSLEEGSGYTF
DNA: TGCGCCAGCAGCTTGGAGGAGGGTAGTGGCTACACCTTC
V: TRBV5-1
J: TRBJ1-2
size: -
D: -

CDR3: CASSSGSNQPQHF
DNA: TGTGCCAGCAGTTCAGGGAGCAATCAGCCCCAGCATTTT
V: TRBV7-2
J: TRBJ1-5
size: -
D: -

CDR3: CASSVVAGGKLFF
DNA: TGTGCCAGCAGCGTAGTAGCGGGAGGGAAACTGTTTTTT
V: TRBV9
J: TRBJ1-4
size: -
D: -

CDR3: CASSLAVTGSYEQYF
DNA: TGTGCCAGCAGCTTGGCGGTAACGGGGTCCTACGAGCAGTACTTC
V: TRBV5-6
J: TRBJ2-7
size: -
D: -

CDR3: CASSPMTGANQPQHF
DNA: TGTGCCAGCAGTCCTATGACAGGGGCAAATCAGCCCCAGCATTTT
V: TRBV6-5
J: TRBJ1-5
size: few
D: TRBD1

CDR3: CASSSRAGQGSYEQYF
DNA: TGTGCCAGCAGCTCCCGAGCGGGACAGGGGTCCTACGAGCAGTACTTC
V: TRBV7-8
J: TRBJ2-7
size: -
D: TRBD1

CDR3: CASSQGTSLADTQYF
DNA: TGCGCCAGCAGCCAGGGGACTAGCTTAGCAGATACGCAGTATTTT
V: TRBV5-1
J: TRBJ2-3
size: -
D: TRBD2

CDR3: CASSWTGPYEQYF
DNA: TGTGCCAGCAGCTGGACAGGCCCCTACGAGCAGTACTTC
V: TRBV7-9
J: TRBJ2-7
size: -
D: TRBD1

CDR3: CASRNDPGETQYF
DNA: TGTGCCAGCAGAAACGACCCAGGGGAGACCCAGTACTTC
V: TRBV3-1/TRBV3-2
J: TRBJ2-5
size: -
D: -

CDR3: CSVVGRGHEQFF
DNA: TGCAGCGTTGTGGGCAGGGGGCATGAGCAGTTCTTC
V: TRBV29-1
J: TRBJ2-1
size: few
D: TRBD1

CDR3: CASSQGAGPYGYTF
DNA: TGTGCCAGCAGCCAAGGGGCAGGGCCGTATGGCTACACCTTC
V: TRBV3-1/TRBV3-2
J: TRBJ1-2
size: -
D: -

CDR3: CASSLQPGTYEQYF
DNA: TGCGCCAGCAGCTTGCAGCCAGGGACCTACGAGCAGTACTTC
V: TRBV5-1
J: TRBJ2-7
size: -
D: -

CDR3: CASSQFSRGNYGYTF
DNA: TGTGCCAGCAGCCAATTCTCCAGGGGAAACTATGGCTACACCTTC
V: TRBV16
J: TRBJ1-2
size: -
D: -

CDR3: CASSVQPGGGFYEQYF
DNA: TGTGCCAGCAGCGTACAACCAGGGGGAGGCTTCTACGAGCAGTACTTC
V: TRBV9
J: TRBJ2-7
size: -
D: -

CDR3: CASSEAGTLAYEQYF
DNA: TGTGCCAGCAGCGAAGCCGGGACACTGGCCTACGAGCAGTACTTC
V: TRBV6-1
J: TRBJ2-7
size: -
D: -

CDR3: CASSAGVIITEAFF
DNA: TGTGCCAGCTCAGCGGGAGTAATCATCACTGAAGCTTTCTTT
V: TRBV18
J: TRBJ1-1
size: -
D: -

CDR3: CASSLWRESYNEQFF
DNA: TGTGCCAGCAGCTTATGGCGGGAGTCGTACAATGAGCAGTTCTTC
V: TRBV7-8
J: TRBJ2-1
size: -
D: TRBD2

CDR3: CASKPGGTNEKLFF
DNA: TGTGCCAGCAAGCCTGGTGGAACTAATGAAAAACTGTTTTTT
V: TRBV28
J: TRBJ1-4
size: -
D: -

CDR3: CASSSRDRIVTRGETQYF
DNA: TGCGCCAGCAGCTCCCGGGACAGGATAGTTACCAGAGGAGAGACCCAGTACTTC
V: TRBV5-1
J: TRBJ2-5
size: -
D: TRBD1

CDR3: CAISVRQGDTEAFF
DNA: TGTGCCATCAGTGTTAGGCAGGGGGACACTGAAGCTTTCTTT
V: TRBV10-3
J: TRBJ1-1
size: -
D: TRBD1

CDR3: CASSLFGTASGSQGDEQFF
DNA: TGTGCCAGCAGCTTATTCGGGACGGCTAGCGGGTCGCAGGGGGATGAGCAGTTCTTC
V: TRBV7-3
J: TRBJ2-1
size: -
D: -

CDR3: CASSQGLGEVAEAFF
DNA: TGCGCCAGCAGCCAAGGATTAGGGGAGGTAGCTGAAGCTTTCTTT
V: TRBV4-3
J: TRBJ1-1
size: -
D: -

CDR3: CASSFSGIQDTQYF
DNA: TGTGCCAGCAGTTTTAGCGGGATTCAAGATACGCAGTATTTT
V: TRBV6-2/TRBV6-3
J: TRBJ2-3
size: -
D: TRBD2

CDR3: CASSPPEGQGRNEQFF
DNA: TGTGCCAGCTCACCACCGGAAGGACAGGGAAGAAATGAGCAGTTCTTC
V: TRBV18
J: TRBJ2-1
size: -
D: TRBD1

CDR3: CASSLSNEQFF
DNA: TGTGCCAGCTCGCTTAGCAATGAGCAGTTCTTC
V: TRBV18
J: TRBJ2-1
size: -
D: -

CDR3: CASSGQGTNYGYTF
DNA: TGTGCCAGCAGCGGTCAGGGTACTAACTATGGCTACACCTTC
V: TRBV2
J: TRBJ1-2
size: -
D: -

CDR3: CASSGQGVAFF
DNA: TGTGCCAGCAGCGGACAGGGGGTGGCTTTCTTT
V: TRBV7-9
J: TRBJ1-1
size: -
D: TRBD1

CDR3: CASSFVGGNSYNEQFF
DNA: TGTGCCAGCAGCTTTGTCGGCGGGAACTCCTACAATGAGCAGTTCTTC
V: TRBV12-1
J: TRBJ2-1
size: -
D: -

CDR3: CASSTQAQGLEQFF
DNA: TGCGCCAGCAGCACGCAGGCCCAGGGGCTTGAGCAGTTCTTC
V: TRBV5-1
J: TRBJ2-1
size: -
D: -

CDR3: CASGPDRGNQPQHF
DNA: TGTGCCAGCGGGCCCGACAGGGGCAATCAGCCCCAGCATTTT
V: TRBV2
J: TRBJ1-5
size: once
D: TRBD1

CDR3: CASSLDRGRVGYGYTF
DNA: TGTGCCAGCAGCTTAGACAGGGGACGGGTAGGCTATGGCTACACCTTC
V: TRBV5-6
J: TRBJ1-2
size: -
D: TRBD1

CDR3: CASRNNTGAAETQYF
DNA: TGTGCCAGCAGGAACAATACAGGGGCTGCAGAGACCCAGTACTTC
V: TRBV28
J: TRBJ2-5
size: -
D: TRBD1

CDR3: CASSLSGQDSPLHF
DNA: TGTGCCAGCAGCCTATCGGGACAAGATTCACCCCTCCACTTT
V: TRBV4-2
J: TRBJ1-6
size: -
D: -

CDR3: CASSDRGRHGYTF
DNA: TGCGCCAGCAGTGACAGGGGGAGGCATGGCTACACCTTC
V: TRBV10-1
J: TRBJ1-2
size: -
D: TRBD1

CDR3: CASSADMSSYNSPLHF
DNA: TGTGCCAGTAGTGCCGACATGAGCTCCTATAATTCACCCCTCCACTTT
V: TRBV19
J: TRBJ1-6
size: few
D: -

CDR3: CASSIASYNSPLHF
DNA: TGTGCCAGTAGTATAGCCAGCTATAATTCACCCCTCCACTTT
V: TRBV19
J: TRBJ1-6
size: -
D: -

CDR3: CASSQAFPTGLVNYEQYF
DNA: TGTGCCAGCAGCCAGGCGTTCCCGACAGGGTTGGTCAACTACGAGCAGTACTTC
V: TRBV3-1/TRBV3-2
J: TRBJ2-7
size: -
D: TRBD1

CDR3: CASSLLDSSYNEQFF
DNA: TGCGCCAGCAGCTTGCTGGACAGCTCCTACAATGAGCAGTTCTTC
V: TRBV5-1
J: TRBJ2-1
size: -
D: -

CDR3: CASSQDRGLWNEQYF
DNA: TGTGCCAGCAGCCAAGATCGCGGGCTGTGGAACGAGCAGTACTTC
V: TRBV3-1/TRBV3-2
J: TRBJ2-7
size: -
D: -

CDR3: CASSFSQTGGTEAFF
DNA: TGTGCCAGCAGCTTTTCACAGACCGGTGGGACTGAAGCTTTCTTT
V: TRBV5-4
J: TRBJ1-1
size: -
D: -

CDR3: CASTRGIYNTEAFF
DNA: TGTGCCAGTACCCGGGGGATTTATAACACTGAAGCTTTCTTT
V: TRBV19
J: TRBJ1-1
size: -
D: -

CDR3: CASSLAAQLSYEQYF
DNA: TGTGCCAGCAGCTTAGCAGCACAGCTCTCCTACGAGCAGTACTTC
V: TRBV7-2
J: TRBJ2-7
size: -
D: -

CDR3: CASTLDAGGPGETQYF
DNA: TGCGCCAGCACCCTTGATGCAGGAGGACCCGGGGAGACCCAGTACTTC
V: TRBV5-1
J: TRBJ2-5
size: once
D: -

CDR3: CASSSQVDYTF
DNA: TGTGCCAGCAGTTCTCAGGTAGACTACACCTTC
V: TRBV28
J: TRBJ1-2
size: -
D: -

CDR3: CASSESGAFGELFF
DNA: TGTGCCAGCAGCGAGTCCGGAGCTTTCGGGGAGCTGTTTTTT
V: TRBV7-6
J: TRBJ2-2
size: once
D: -

CDR3: CAISEAGHGGNTIYF
DNA: TGTGCCATCAGTGAGGCTGGGCACGGTGGAAACACCATATATTTT
V: TRBV10-3
J: TRBJ1-3
size: -
D: -

CDR3: CASSPGLGRAEAFF
DNA: TGTGCCAGCAGTCCGGGACTTGGGAGAGCTGAAGCTTTCTTT
V: TRBV3-1/TRBV3-2
J: TRBJ1-1
size: few
D: -

CDR3: CASSLGGTSGRNEQFF
DNA: TGTGCCAGCAGCTTAGGTGGGACTAGCGGGCGGAATGAGCAGTTCTTC
V: TRBV7-9
J: TRBJ2-1
size: -
D: TRBD2

CDR3: CASSRGGRPQHF
DNA: TGTGCCAGTAGCCGCGGGGGGAGGCCCCAGCATTTT
V: TRBV19
J: TRBJ1-5
size: -
D: -